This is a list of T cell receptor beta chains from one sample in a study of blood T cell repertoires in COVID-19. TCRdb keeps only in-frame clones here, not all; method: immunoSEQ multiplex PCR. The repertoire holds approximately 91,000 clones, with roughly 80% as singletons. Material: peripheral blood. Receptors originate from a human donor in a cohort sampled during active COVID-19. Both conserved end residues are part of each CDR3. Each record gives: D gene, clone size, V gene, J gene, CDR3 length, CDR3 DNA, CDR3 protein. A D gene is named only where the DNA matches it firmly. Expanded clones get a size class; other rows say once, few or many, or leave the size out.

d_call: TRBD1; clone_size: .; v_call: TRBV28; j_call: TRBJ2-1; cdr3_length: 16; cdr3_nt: TGTGCCAGCAGTAACGCCGGGACAGTACCCTTTGGTGAGCAGTTCTTC; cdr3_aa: CASSNAGTVPFGEQFF
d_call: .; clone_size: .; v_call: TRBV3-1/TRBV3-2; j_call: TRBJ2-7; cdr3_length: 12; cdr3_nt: TGTGCCAGCAGCCAAGACACCTACGAGCAGTACTTC; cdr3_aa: CASSQDTYEQYF
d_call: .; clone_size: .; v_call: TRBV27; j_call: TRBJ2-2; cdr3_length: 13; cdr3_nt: TGTGCCAGCAGTTTATTCTTGTTAGGGGAGCTGTTTTTT; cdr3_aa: CASSLFLLGELFF
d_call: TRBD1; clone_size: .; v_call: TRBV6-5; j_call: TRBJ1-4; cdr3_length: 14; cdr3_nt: TGTGCCAGCAGCGACAGGGGGCGACAGGAAAAACTGTTTTTT; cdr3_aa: CASSDRGRQEKLFF
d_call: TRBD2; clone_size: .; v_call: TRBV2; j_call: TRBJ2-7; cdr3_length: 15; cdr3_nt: TGTGCCAGCAGCAAAGGGACTAGCGGGAGCCACGAGCAGTACTTC; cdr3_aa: CASSKGTSGSHEQYF
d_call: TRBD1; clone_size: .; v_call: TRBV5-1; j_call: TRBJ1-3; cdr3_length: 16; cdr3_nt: TGCGCCAGCAGCGTGGGGACAGCGACCTCTGGAAACACCATATATTTT; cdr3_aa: CASSVGTATSGNTIYF
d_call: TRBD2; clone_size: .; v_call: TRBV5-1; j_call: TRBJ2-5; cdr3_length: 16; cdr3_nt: TGCGCCAGCAGCTTGGTGACTAGCGGGATGGGAGAGACCCAGTACTTC; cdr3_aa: CASSLVTSGMGETQYF
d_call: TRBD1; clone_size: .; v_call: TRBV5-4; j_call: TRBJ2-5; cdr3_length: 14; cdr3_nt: TGTGCCAGCAGCTCGGGACAGTTCCAAGAGACCCAGTACTTC; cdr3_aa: CASSSGQFQETQYF
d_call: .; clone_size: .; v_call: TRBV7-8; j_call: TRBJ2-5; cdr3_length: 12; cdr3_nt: TGTGCCAGCAGCAAACACGGGGGGACCCAGTACTTC; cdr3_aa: CASSKHGGTQYF
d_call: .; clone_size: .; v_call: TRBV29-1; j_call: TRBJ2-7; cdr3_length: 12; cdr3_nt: TGCAGCGTTGGGTGGGACAACTACGAGCAGTACTTC; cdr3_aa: CSVGWDNYEQYF
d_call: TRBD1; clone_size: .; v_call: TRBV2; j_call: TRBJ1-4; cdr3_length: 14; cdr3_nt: TGTGCCAGCAGTCCAGGGGGCGCAGGTGAAAAACTGTTTTTT; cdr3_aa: CASSPGGAGEKLFF
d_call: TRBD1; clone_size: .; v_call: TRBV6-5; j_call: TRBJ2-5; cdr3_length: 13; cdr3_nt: TGTGCCAGCAGTTACTCGGGACAGGGGGCCCAGTACTTC; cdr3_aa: CASSYSGQGAQYF
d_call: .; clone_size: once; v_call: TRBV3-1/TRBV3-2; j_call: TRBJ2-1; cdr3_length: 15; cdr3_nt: TGTGCCAGCAGCCACCCCTCGGGGTATCAACCACAGCAGTTCTTC; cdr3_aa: CASSHPSGYQPQQFF
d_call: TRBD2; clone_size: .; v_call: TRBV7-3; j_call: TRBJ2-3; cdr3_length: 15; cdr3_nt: TGTGCCAGCAGCTTAGGACTAGCGGGAGGAGATACGCAGTATTTT; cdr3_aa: CASSLGLAGGDTQYF
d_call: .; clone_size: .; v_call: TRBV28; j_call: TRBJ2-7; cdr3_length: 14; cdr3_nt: TGTGCCAGCAGTTCGGGACACTTAGTCTACGAGCAGTACTTC; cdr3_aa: CASSSGHLVYEQYF
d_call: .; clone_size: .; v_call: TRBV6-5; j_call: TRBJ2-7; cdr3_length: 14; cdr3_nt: TGTGCCAGCAGCCCCGACAAAGGCCTCTACGAGCAGTACTTC; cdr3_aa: CASSPDKGLYEQYF
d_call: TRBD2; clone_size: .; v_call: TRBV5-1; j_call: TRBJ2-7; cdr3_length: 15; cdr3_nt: TGCGCCAGCAGCTCCAGGGGACTAGCGGGAACCGAGCAGTACTTC; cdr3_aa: CASSSRGLAGTEQYF
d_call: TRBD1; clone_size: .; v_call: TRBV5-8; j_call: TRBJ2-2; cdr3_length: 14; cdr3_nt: TGTGCCAGCAGCTTAGGACAGGCCCCCGGGGAGCTGTTTTTT; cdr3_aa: CASSLGQAPGELFF
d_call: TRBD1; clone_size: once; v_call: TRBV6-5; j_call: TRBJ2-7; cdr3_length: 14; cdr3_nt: TGTGCCAGCAGTACCCCGACAGGGACCTACGAGCAGTACTTC; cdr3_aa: CASSTPTGTYEQYF
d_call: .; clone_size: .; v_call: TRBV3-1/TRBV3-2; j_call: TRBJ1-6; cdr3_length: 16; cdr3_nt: TGTGCCAGCAGCCAACAAGGAGCCGGCGCTTTTTCACCCCTCCACTTT; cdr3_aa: CASSQQGAGAFSPLHF
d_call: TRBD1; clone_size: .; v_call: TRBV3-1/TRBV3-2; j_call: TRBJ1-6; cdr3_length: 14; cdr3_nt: TGTGCCAGCAGCCTCAGGACAGGGGACTCACCCCTCCACTTT; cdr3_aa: CASSLRTGDSPLHF
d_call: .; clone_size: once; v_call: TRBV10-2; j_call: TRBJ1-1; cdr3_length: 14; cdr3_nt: TGCGCCAGCGGGAGGACCTACGGGAACACTGAAGCTTTCTTT; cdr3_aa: CASGRTYGNTEAFF
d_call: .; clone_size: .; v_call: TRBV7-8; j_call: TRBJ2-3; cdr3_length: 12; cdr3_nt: TGTGCCAGCAGCTTGACCGACATTAGGCAGTATTTT; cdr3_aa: CASSLTDIRQYF
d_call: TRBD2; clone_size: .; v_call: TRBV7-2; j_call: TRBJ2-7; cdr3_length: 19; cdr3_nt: TGTGCCAGCAGCTTACCCGGGACTAGCGGGAGGCCGAACGCCTACGAGCAGTACTTC; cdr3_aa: CASSLPGTSGRPNAYEQYF
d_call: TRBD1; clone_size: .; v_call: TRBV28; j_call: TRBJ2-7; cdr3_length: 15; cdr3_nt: TGTGCCAGCAGTACGCCGGGACAGGGGGCTCGGAAGCAGTACTTC; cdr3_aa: CASSTPGQGARKQYF
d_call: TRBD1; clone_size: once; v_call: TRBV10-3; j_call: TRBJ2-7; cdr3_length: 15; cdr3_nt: TGTGCCATCAGTGAAGCGGGACAGGGAGTTACGGGGCAGTACTTC; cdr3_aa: CAISEAGQGVTGQYF
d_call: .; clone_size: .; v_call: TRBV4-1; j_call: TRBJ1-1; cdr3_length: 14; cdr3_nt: TGCGCCAGCAGCCAAGTTCTGGGGGCGAGTGAAGCTTTCTTT; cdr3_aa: CASSQVLGASEAFF
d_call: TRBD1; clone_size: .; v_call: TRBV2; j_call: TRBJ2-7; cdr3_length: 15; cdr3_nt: TGTGCCAGCAGCCCGGGACAGGGGGCGTCCTACGAGCAGTACTTC; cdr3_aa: CASSPGQGASYEQYF
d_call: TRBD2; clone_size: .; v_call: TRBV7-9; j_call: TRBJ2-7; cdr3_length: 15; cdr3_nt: TGTGCCAGCAGCTTATTCTCTAGCGGGAACTACGAGCAGTACTTC; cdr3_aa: CASSLFSSGNYEQYF
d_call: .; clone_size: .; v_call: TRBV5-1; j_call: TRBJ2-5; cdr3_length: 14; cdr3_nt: TGCGCCAGCAGCTTGGGGCGGATTATAGAGACCCAGTACTTC; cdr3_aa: CASSLGRIIETQYF
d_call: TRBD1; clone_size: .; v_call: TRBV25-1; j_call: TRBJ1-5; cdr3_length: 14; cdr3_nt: TGTGCCAGCAGTGTGAGGGGGCAGCGGCAGCCCCAGCATTTT; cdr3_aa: CASSVRGQRQPQHF
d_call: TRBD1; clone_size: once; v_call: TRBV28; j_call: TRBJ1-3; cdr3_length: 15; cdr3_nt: TGTGCCAGCAGTTCCGACAGGGTCTCTGGAAACACCATATATTTT; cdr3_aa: CASSSDRVSGNTIYF
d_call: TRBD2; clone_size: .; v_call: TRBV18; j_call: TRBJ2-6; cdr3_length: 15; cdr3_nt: TGTGCCAGCTCACGGGAGGGCTCTGGGGCCAACGTCCTGACTTTC; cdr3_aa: CASSREGSGANVLTF
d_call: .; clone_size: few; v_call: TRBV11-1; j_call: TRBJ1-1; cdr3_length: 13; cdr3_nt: TGTGCCAGCAGCTCAAGGTTCGGGTACGAAGCTTTCTTT; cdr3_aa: CASSSRFGYEAFF
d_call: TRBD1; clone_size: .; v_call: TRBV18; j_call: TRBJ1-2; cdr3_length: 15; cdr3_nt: TGTGCCAGCTCCCCCGGACAGGGCGTTACTCCTGGCTACACCTTC; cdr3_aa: CASSPGQGVTPGYTF
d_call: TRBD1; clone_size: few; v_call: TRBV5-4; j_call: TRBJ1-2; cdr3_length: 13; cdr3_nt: TGTGCCAGCAGCTTGGGAGGGGGCGGTGGCTACACCTTC; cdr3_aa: CASSLGGGGGYTF
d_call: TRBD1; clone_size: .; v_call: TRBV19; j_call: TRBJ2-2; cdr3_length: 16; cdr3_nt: TGTGCCAGTAGTATGAGGGACAGGGGTTTTACCGGGGAGCTGTTTTTT; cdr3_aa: CASSMRDRGFTGELFF
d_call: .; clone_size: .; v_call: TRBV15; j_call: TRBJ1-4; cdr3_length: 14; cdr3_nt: TGTGCCACCAGCAGAGGGGGAGCGGGAGAAAAACTGTTTTTT; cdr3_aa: CATSRGGAGEKLFF
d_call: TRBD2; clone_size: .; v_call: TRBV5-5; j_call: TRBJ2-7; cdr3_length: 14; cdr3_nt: TGTGCCAGCAGCTTTAGCGGGAGCTCTCACGAGCAGTACTTC; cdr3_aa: CASSFSGSSHEQYF
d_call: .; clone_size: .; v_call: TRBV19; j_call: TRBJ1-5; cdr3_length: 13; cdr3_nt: TGTGCCAGTAGTATAGATCGGCGGGGACCCCAGCATTTT; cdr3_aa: CASSIDRRGPQHF
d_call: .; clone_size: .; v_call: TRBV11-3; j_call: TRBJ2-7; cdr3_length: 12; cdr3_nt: TGTGCCACGTTGACTAGTTCCTACGAGCAGTACTTC; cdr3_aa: CATLTSSYEQYF
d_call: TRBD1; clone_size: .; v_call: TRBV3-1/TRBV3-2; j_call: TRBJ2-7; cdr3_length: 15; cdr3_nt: TGTGCCAGCAGCCGTCTGGGGACAGACTCCTACGAGCAGTACTTC; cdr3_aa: CASSRLGTDSYEQYF
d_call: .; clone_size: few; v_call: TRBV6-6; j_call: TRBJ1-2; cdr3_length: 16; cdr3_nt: TGTGCCAGCGCCGTGGCGACACCACCCACTAACTATGGCTACACCTTC; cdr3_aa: CASAVATPPTNYGYTF
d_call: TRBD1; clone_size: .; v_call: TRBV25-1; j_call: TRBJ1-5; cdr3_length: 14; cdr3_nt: TGTGCCAGCAGTCAACAGGGGAGCAATCAGCCCCAGCATTTT; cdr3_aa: CASSQQGSNQPQHF
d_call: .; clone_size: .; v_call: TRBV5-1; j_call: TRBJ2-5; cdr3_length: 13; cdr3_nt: TGCGCCAGCAGCTTGTCAGGGTCGGAGACCCAGTACTTC; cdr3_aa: CASSLSGSETQYF
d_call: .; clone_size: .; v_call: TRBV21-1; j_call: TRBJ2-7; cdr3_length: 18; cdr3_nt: TGTGCCAGCAGCAAAGCGTGCGGTTGCAGCGCACATCACTACGAGCAGTACTTC; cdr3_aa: CASSKACGCSAHHYEQYF
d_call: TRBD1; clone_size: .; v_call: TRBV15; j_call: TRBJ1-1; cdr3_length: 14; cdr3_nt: TGTGCCACCAGCAGAGCAGGACAGGGGCGGGAGGCTTTCTTT; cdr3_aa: CATSRAGQGREAFF
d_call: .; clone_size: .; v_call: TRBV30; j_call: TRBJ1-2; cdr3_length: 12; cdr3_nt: TGTGCCTGGAGCAGACAGGCAGGCGGCTACACCTTC; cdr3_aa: CAWSRQAGGYTF
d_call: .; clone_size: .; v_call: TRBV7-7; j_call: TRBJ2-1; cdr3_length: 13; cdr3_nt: TGTGCCAGCAGCCGAGACTACTACAATGAGCAGTTCTTC; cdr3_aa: CASSRDYYNEQFF
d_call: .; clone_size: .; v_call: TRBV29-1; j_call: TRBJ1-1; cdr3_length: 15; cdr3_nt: TGCAGCAGTACCGGGGGGTTCGGAGGTGACACTGAAGCTTTCTTT; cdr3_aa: CSSTGGFGGDTEAFF
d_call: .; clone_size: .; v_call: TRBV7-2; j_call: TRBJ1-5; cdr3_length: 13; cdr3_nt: TGTGCCAGCACCATTCCGGGGAATCAGCCCCAGCATTTT; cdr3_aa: CASTIPGNQPQHF
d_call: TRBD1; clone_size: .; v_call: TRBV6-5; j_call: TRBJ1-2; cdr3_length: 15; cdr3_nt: TGTGCCAGCAGTCCTCCCGGGACAGGGAGACTTGGCTACACCTTC; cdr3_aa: CASSPPGTGRLGYTF
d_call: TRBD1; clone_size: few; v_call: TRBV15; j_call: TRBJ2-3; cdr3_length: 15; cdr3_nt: TGTGCCACCAGCTCCCGGGACAGGGGAAGAGATACGCAGTATTTT; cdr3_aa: CATSSRDRGRDTQYF
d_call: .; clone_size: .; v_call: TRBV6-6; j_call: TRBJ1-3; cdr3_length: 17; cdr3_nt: TGTGCCAGCAGTCCCGGGACACAAGGGAGCTCTGGAAACACCATATATTTT; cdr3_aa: CASSPGTQGSSGNTIYF